Presented here are 3 T cell receptor beta chains from one specimen sequenced in a study of blood T cell repertoires in COVID-19. Measured with immunoSEQ multiplex PCR; TCRdb has only the in-frame clones, and not every one. The sample comprises 350,000 to 400,000 clones, roughly 90% of which are singletons, and around 7.4% rests with the top ten. The source material was peripheral blood. The receptors stem from a woman aged 60-70 years with COVID-19, enrolled during active disease.

The V call is TRBV18, the J call TRBJ2-5, with a weak D call TRBD2 (6 bases). CDR1 KGHSH and CDR2 LQKENI come from the germline V gene. The CDR3 contains 13 residues. V was trimmed by 4 bases and J by 3 bases, leaving 9 bases between them. CDR3 region: CASSQGGEETQYF. The CDR3 DNA is TGTGCCAGCTCACAGGGAGGTGAAGAGACCCAGTACTTC.

The chain has TRBV6-5 and TRBJ2-7; the match to TRBD1 covers 7 bases. V gave up 2 bases and J gave up 6 bases; unmatched junction bases: 4. The germline CDR1 and CDR2 sequences are MNHEY and SVGAGI. This CDR3 is built from 13 residues. CDR3 nucleotide sequence: TGTGCCAGCAGTTACACGCCAGGGGGCGAGCAGTACTTC. Its protein is CASSYTPGGEQYF.

This chain links TRBV6-6 with TRBJ2-2; D is perhaps TRBD1 (6 bases). Germline V gene sequence: CDR1 MNHNY, CDR2 SVGAGI (reference sequence). This CDR3 is 12 amino acids long. Trimming cost V 6 bases and J 6 bases, with 8 bases left between them. CDR3 region: CASRRTAGELFF. The CDR3 coding sequence is TGTGCCAGCAGACGGACAGCCGGGGAGCTGTTTTTT.